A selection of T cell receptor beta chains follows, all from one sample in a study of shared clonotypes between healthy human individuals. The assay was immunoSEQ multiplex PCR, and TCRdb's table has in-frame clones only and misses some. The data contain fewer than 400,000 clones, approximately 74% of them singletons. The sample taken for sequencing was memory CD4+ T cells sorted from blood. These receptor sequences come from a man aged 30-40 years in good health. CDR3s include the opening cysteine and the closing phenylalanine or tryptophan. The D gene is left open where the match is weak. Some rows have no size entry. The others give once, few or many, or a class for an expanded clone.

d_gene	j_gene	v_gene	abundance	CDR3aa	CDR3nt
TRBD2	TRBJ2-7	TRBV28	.	CASIRASGIAYEQYF	TGTGCCAGCATACGCGCTAGCGGGATAGCCTACGAGCAGTACTTC
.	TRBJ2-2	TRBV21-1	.	CASSRDRGQNTGELFF	TGTGCCAGCAGCAGAGACAGGGGGCAGAACACCGGGGAGCTGTTTTTT
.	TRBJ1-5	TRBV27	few	CASGWNQPQHF	TGTGCCAGCGGATGGAATCAGCCCCAGCATTTT
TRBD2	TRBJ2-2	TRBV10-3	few	CATTSGGGATGELFF	TGTGCCACCACTAGCGGAGGTGGCGCCACCGGGGAGCTGTTTTTT
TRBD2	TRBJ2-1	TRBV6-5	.	CASSYSAGGSTIEQFF	TGTGCCAGCAGTTACTCGGCGGGAGGGAGTACAATTGAGCAGTTCTTC
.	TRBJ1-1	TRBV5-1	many	CASSLRGVPEAFF	TGCGCCAGCAGCTTGAGGGGAGTGCCTGAAGCTTTCTTT
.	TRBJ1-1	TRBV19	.	CASSIGFVGHEGTEAFF	TGTGCCAGTAGTATCGGGTTTGTCGGGCATGAGGGCACTGAAGCTTTCTTT
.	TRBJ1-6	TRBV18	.	CASSPQSTRGNSPLHF	TGTGCCAGCTCACCACAATCGACCCGGGGGAATTCACCCCTCCACTTT
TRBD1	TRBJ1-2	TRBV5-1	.	CASSPGWQGAIYGYTF	TGCGCCAGCAGCCCTGGTTGGCAGGGGGCTATCTATGGCTACACCTTC
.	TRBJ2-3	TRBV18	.	CASSPQEGGTDTQYF	TGTGCCAGCTCGCCTCAGGAGGGCGGCACAGATACGCAGTATTTT
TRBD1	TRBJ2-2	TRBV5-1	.	CASSLVRGPTGELFF	TGCGCCAGCAGCTTGGTCAGGGGGCCCACCGGGGAGCTGTTTTTT
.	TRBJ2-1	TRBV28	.	CASKSGGTVYNEQFF	TGTGCCAGCAAGTCAGGGGGGACCGTTTACAATGAGCAGTTCTTC
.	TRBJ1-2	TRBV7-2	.	CASSLFVSSGYTF	TGTGCCAGCAGCTTATTCGTGTCCTCGGGCTACACCTTC
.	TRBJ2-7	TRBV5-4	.	CASSLLKGEQYF	TGTGCCAGCAGCTTACTTAAGGGGGAGCAGTACTTC
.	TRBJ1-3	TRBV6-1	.	CASSEGPWPGNTIYF	TGTGCCAGCAGTGAAGGCCCCTGGCCCGGAAACACCATATATTTT
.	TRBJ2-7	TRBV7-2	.	CASSLGMGYEQYF	TGTGCCAGCAGCTTAGGAATGGGCTACGAGCAGTACTTC
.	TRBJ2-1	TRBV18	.	CASSSGEQNYNEQFF	TGTGCCAGCTCGTCTGGGGAGCAAAACTACAATGAGCAGTTCTTC